This TCR beta chain was sequenced in a study of T cell clonotyping in hematopoietic cell transplantation. Study context: Cytoreduction preceded collection of pretransplant recipient samples.

Time point described: recipient sample about 28 days before transplant, after cytoreduction. Whole-study findings and limits: Without cell sorting, CD4 versus CD8 contributions remain unresolved. After transplant, recipient diversity fell while pathologically expanded clonotypes grew through day 180. Few recipient clonotypes overlapped donors; over 95% were de novo at given depth.

Assay: immunoSEQ multiplex PCR; the TCRdb copy retains only in-frame clones and omits some. The data hold approximately 26,000 clones, with about 93% observed a single time. Points on this clone: As yet, its antigen is unknown.

This receptor was identified in a man in his fifties or sixties with acute myeloid leukemia. Some clones in this sample may be carry-over from other donors' samples. Sequenced material: peripheral blood mononuclear cells, taken before stem cell transplant.

The CDR3 loop reads CASRGQIGGYTF. The DNA for the CDR3 is TGTGCCAGCAGGGGACAGATCGGTGGCTACACCTTC. The chain is built from TRBV9 and TRBJ1-2, with 7 bases aligning to TRBD1. Germline trimming cut 5 bases from V and 7 bases from J; bases unmatched to any gene: 5. Per the germline V gene, CDR1 is SGDLS and CDR2 is YYNGEE. The CDR3 is 12 amino acids.